This T cell receptor (beta chain) was sequenced for a study of blood T cells in healthy people across ages. The second PCR ran roughly 6 to 11 cycles with a sample-barcoded 5' primer and J-beta primers. TCRdb re-analysed the 5' RACE reads in MiXCR, keeping a single row per CDR3 protein. The repertoire consists of about 640,000 distinct CDR3 sequences, with roughly 53% occurring once and the leading ten covering 30% to 45%. The source of this sequence is a man in his 60s in good health. The sequenced sample was blood.

The CDR3 DNA reads TGCAGTGCTAGAGATCTGGGACAGGGGGCGAGGACCCAGTACTTC. This gives the protein CSARDLGQGARTQYF. The chain carries TRBV20-1 and TRBJ2-5; TRBD1 matches at 12 bases. Germline loops: CDR1 DFQATT, CDR2 SNEGSKA (reference sequence). The CDR3 has 15 amino acids. V was clipped by 0 bases and J by 7 bases; unmatched bases: 6.